A single T cell receptor beta chain is shown here with its context. Its antigen is unidentified. This sample was taken from a study of CD8 T cells in ankylosing spondylitis. The CDR3 loop spans 16 amino acids. Germline values: CDR1 SGHTA, CDR2 FQGNSA. V was trimmed by 1 base and J by 2 bases, leaving 14 bases between them. Study-level points and caveats: In ankylosing spondylitis blood, a motif of several highly homologous TCR beta variants appeared characteristic.

Construction of TCR beta libraries was performed using quantitative 5'-RACE with molecular barcodes. TCRdb processed the 5' RACE reads anew with MiXCR; each CDR3 protein has one entry. Of about 540,000 distinct CDR3 sequences listed, 10% to 15% were seen once; the top ten hold almost 7%. This clonotype originated in a male donor with ankylosing spondylitis. Sequencing used blood, either unsorted or a sorted T cell fraction (not recorded which). The chain combines TRBV7-2 with TRBJ2-5; unclear D gene. The CDR3 DNA is TGTGCCAGCAGCTTAGGAGTCTCCCAAAGGCAAGAGACCCAGTACTTC. Residues: CASSLGVSQRQETQYF.